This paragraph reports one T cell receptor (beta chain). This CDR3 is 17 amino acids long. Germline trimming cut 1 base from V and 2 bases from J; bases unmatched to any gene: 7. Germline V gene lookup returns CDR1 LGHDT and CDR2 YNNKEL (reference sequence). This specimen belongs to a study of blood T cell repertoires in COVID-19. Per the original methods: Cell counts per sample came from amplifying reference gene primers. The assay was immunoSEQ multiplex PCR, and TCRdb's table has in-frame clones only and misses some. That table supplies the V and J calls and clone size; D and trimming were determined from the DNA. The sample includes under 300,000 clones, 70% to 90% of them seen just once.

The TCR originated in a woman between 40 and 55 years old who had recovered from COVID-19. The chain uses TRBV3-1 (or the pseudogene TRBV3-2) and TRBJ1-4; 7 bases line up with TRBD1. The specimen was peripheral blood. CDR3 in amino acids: CASSQVGGALTNEKLFF. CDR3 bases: TGTGCCAGCAGCCAAGTAGGGGGCGCGTTGACTAATGAAAAACTGTTTTTT.